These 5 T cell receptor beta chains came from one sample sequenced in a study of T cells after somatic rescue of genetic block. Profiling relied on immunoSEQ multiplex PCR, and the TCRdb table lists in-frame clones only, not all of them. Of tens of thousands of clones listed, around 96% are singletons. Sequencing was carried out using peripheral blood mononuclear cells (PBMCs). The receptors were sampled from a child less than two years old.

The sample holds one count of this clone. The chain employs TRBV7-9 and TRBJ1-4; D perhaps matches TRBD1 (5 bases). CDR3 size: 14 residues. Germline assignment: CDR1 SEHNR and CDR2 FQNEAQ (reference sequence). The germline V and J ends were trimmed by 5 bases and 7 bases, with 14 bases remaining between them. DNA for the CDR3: TGTGCCAGCAGCCACGGGACTCAACGTGAAAAACTGTTTTTT. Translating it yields CASSHGTQREKLFF.

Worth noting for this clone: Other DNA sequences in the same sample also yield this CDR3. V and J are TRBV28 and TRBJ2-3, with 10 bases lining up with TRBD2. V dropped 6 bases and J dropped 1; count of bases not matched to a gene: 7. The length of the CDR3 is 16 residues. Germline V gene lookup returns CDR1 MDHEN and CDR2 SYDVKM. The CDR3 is CASSLGGLAGTDTQYF. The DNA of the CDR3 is TGTGCCAGCAGCTTAGGAGGACTAGCGGGCACAGATACGCAGTATTTT.

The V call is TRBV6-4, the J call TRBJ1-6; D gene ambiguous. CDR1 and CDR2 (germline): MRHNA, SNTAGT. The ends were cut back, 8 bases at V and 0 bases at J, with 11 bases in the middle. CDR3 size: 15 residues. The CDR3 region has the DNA TGTGCCAGCCGACCCGAGAGCTCCTATAATTCACCCCTCCACTTT. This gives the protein CASRPESSYNSPLHF.

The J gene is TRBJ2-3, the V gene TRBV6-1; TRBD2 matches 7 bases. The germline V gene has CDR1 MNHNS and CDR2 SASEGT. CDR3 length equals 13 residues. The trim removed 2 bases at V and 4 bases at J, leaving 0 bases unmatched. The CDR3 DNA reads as TGTGCCAGCAGTGAAAGCGGGGCAGATACGCAGTATTTT. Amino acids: CASSESGADTQYF.

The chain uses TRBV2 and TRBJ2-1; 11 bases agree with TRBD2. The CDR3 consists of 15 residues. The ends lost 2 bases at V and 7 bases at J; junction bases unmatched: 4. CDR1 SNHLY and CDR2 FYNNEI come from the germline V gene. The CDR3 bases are TGTGCCAGCAGTGAATATAGCGGGAGGGTTAATGAGCAGTTCTTC. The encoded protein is CASSEYSGRVNEQFF.